This T cell receptor beta chain was identified in a study of PD-L1 blockade in urothelial cancer. For the study at large: Of 30 or so patients, around 25 were males with bladder-origin urothelial cancer. At 3 weeks (second dose) and 6 weeks after starting treatment, blood was analyzed. T cell content in blood samples showed a median of 141,255.

Measured with immunoSEQ multiplex PCR; TCRdb has only the in-frame clones, and not every one. The data show about 91,000 clones, approximately 87% seen once. Documented time point: peripheral blood 6 weeks after treatment start. V lost 4 bases to trimming and J lost 0 bases, with 14 bases between them. CDR3 length: 16 residues. Germline CDR1 and CDR2: SGHRS and YFSETQ. Sequencing used PBMCs, obtained around atezolizumab (anti-PD-L1) treatment. The rearrangement uses TRBV5-1 and TRBJ1-3; tentative D call: TRBD1 (6 bases). This TCR derives from an older man with urothelial cancer. DNA for the CDR3: TGCGCCAGCAGCCCGGACAGTGGATTCTCTGGAAACACCATATATTTT. The encoded protein is CASSPDSGFSGNTIYF. Full variable domain (missing parts from reference TRBV5-1 and TRBJ1-3): KAGVTQTPRYLIKTRGQQVTLSCSPISGHRSVSWYQQTPGQGLQFLFEYFSETQRNKGNFPGRFSGRQFSNSRSEMNVSTLELGDSALYLCASSPDSGFSGNTIYFGEGSWLTVV.